The rows below give T cell receptor beta chains drawn from one sample of a study of blood T cell dynamics during melanoma immunotherapy. TCRdb's copy holds only in-frame clones and misses some; the assay was immunoSEQ multiplex PCR. Counted here are fewer than 15,000 clones, around 90% occurring once; the ten biggest clones make up 0.18%. The specimen comprised effector memory CD8+ T cells from blood, sampled from a patient treated with checkpoint blockade. All receptors come from a human donor with melanoma. Both conserved end residues are part of each CDR3. D genes are given only for firm matches. Some rows mark clone size as missing; the rest say once, few, many or name a class of expanded clone.

TRBJ2-7,TRBV27,once,TRBD2,CASSPSGFRGAYEQYF,TGTGCCAGCAGTCCGTCGGGATTCCGGGGGGCCTACGAGCAGTACTTC
TRBJ1-5,TRBV19,NA,NA,CASSQDGSNQPQHF,TGTGCCAGTAGTCAGGACGGTAGCAATCAGCCCCAGCATTTT
TRBJ1-1,TRBV19,NA,NA,CASSIASWVGTEAFF,TGTGCCAGTAGTATAGCCTCCTGGGTAGGCACTGAAGCTTTCTTT
TRBJ1-1,TRBV19,NA,NA,CASRTGGETEAFF,TGTGCCAGTAGAACGGGGGGCGAGACTGAAGCTTTCTTT
TRBJ2-1,TRBV5-4,NA,NA,CASSPPGSNEQFF,TGTGCCAGCAGCCCCCCCGGGAGCAATGAGCAGTTCTTC
TRBJ2-7,TRBV6-6,NA,NA,CASSYQDATDYEQYF,TGTGCCAGCAGTTACCAAGACGCCACCGACTACGAGCAGTACTTC
TRBJ2-7,TRBV7-6,NA,NA,CASSSGSEQYF,TGTGCCAGCAGCTCCGGTTCCGAGCAGTACTTC
TRBJ2-2,TRBV28,NA,NA,CASSLRGAKTGELFF,TGTGCCAGCAGTTTAAGGGGGGCGAAAACCGGGGAGCTGTTTTTT
TRBJ2-2,TRBV7-7,NA,TRBD1,CASSLEDRGPGELFF,TGTGCTAGCAGCTTAGAGGACAGGGGGCCCGGGGAGCTGTTTTTT
TRBJ2-2,TRBV4-3,NA,TRBD2,CASSQDHPLAGDFGELFF,TGCGCCAGCAGCCAAGATCACCCTCTAGCGGGAGATTTCGGGGAGCTGTTTTTT
TRBJ1-3,TRBV19,NA,NA,CASNPGGNTIYF,TGTGCCAGTAATCCGGGAGGAAACACCATATATTTT
TRBJ1-2,TRBV5-4,NA,NA,CATDLGPGANGYTF,TGTGCCACTGACCTAGGACCAGGGGCTAATGGCTACACCTTC
TRBJ2-1,TRBV7-2,NA,NA,CASSSPSVSYNEQFF,TGTGCCAGCAGCTCCCCCAGCGTATCCTACAATGAGCAGTTCTTC
TRBJ1-3,TRBV19,NA,NA,CASIGGYGNTIYF,TGTGCCAGTATTGGGGGATATGGAAACACCATATATTTT
TRBJ1-1,TRBV30,NA,NA,CACTGSTEAFF,TGTGCCTGTACAGGGTCCACTGAAGCTTTCTTT
TRBJ1-2,TRBV5-6,NA,NA,CASSFPTPNYGYTF,TGTGCCAGCAGCTTTCCGACACCGAACTATGGCTACACCTTC
TRBJ1-3,TRBV28,NA,TRBD1,CASSPTGSYGNTIYF,TGTGCCAGCAGCCCGACAGGGTCTTATGGAAACACCATATATTTT
TRBJ2-2,TRBV27,NA,TRBD2,CASFRVAGTGELFF,TGTGCCAGCTTCCGGGTAGCGGGTACCGGGGAGCTGTTTTTT
TRBJ2-7,TRBV7-2,NA,NA,CASSEYRVPYEQYF,TGTGCCAGCAGCGAATACAGGGTGCCCTACGAGCAGTACTTC
TRBJ2-7,TRBV19,NA,NA,CASSIGPGSYEQYF,TGTGCCAGTAGTATAGGTCCGGGTTCCTACGAGCAGTACTTC
TRBJ2-5,TRBV15,NA,TRBD1,CATSRARTGQETQYF,TGTGCCACCAGCAGAGCCCGGACAGGGCAAGAGACCCAGTACTTC
TRBJ2-7,TRBV6-5,NA,NA,CASSHTYEQYF,TGTGCCAGCAGTCACACCTACGAGCAGTACTTC
TRBJ2-7,TRBV6-5,NA,NA,CASSYVQGAAYEQYF,TGTGCCAGCAGTTATGTCCAGGGCGCGGCGTACGAGCAGTACTTC
TRBJ2-1,TRBV29-1,NA,TRBD2,CSVEGRTSGRAWSYNEQFF,TGCAGCGTTGAAGGAAGGACTAGCGGGAGGGCCTGGTCCTACAATGAGCAGTTCTTC
TRBJ2-7,TRBV6-5,NA,NA,CASSSLLSYEQYF,TGTGCCAGCAGTTCCTTACTCTCCTACGAGCAGTACTTC
TRBJ2-3,TRBV27,NA,NA,CASSQGPDTQYF,TGTGCCAGCAGTCAAGGGCCAGATACGCAGTATTTT
TRBJ2-7,TRBV5-6,NA,NA,CASSLDFYLRGVLTYEQYF,TGTGCCAGCAGCTTGGACTTTTATTTGAGGGGGGTTCTTACCTACGAGCAGTACTTC
TRBJ2-1,TRBV29-1,once,NA,CSGQGGASSYNEQFF,TGCAGCGGGCAAGGTGGGGCCAGCTCCTACAATGAGCAGTTCTTC
TRBJ1-6,TRBV7-9,NA,NA,CASSYSSSYNSPLHF,TGTGCCAGCAGCTACTCGAGCTCCTATAATTCACCCCTCCACTTT
TRBJ2-7,TRBV9,NA,NA,CASSVESEHEQYF,TGTGCCAGCAGCGTGGAGTCAGAGCACGAGCAGTACTTC
TRBJ1-2,TRBV28,few,NA,CASSLDRRENYGYTF,TGTGCCAGCAGTTTAGACCGGAGGGAGAACTATGGCTACACCTTC
TRBJ2-7,TRBV27,NA,TRBD2,CASSPGTSVSYEQYF,TGTGCCAGCAGTCCAGGGACTAGCGTCTCCTACGAGCAGTACTTC
TRBJ2-7,TRBV29-1,NA,NA,CSVEDYSGYEQYF,TGCAGCGTTGAAGATTATTCGGGATACGAGCAGTACTTC
TRBJ2-2,TRBV5-5,NA,NA,CASSRGGDTGELFF,TGTGCCAGCAGCAGGGGCGGAGACACCGGGGAGCTGTTTTTT
TRBJ2-7,TRBV7-9,NA,NA,CASSLGGTGPYEQYF,TGTGCCAGCAGCTTGGGAGGGACAGGACCCTACGAGCAGTACTTC
TRBJ2-1,TRBV27,NA,NA,CASSLAERNEQFF,TGTGCCAGCAGTTTGGCGGAGCGGAATGAGCAGTTCTTC
TRBJ2-7,TRBV27,NA,TRBD2,CASKTSGYEQYF,TGTGCCAGCAAGACTAGCGGCTACGAGCAGTACTTC
TRBJ2-5,TRBV27,NA,NA,CASSLVGFQETQYF,TGTGCCAGCAGTTTAGTTGGTTTCCAAGAGACCCAGTACTTC
TRBJ2-2,TRBV19,NA,NA,CASRDSPGTGELFF,TGTGCCAGTAGGGACTCCCCGGGAACCGGGGAGCTGTTTTTT
TRBJ2-1,TRBV7-9,NA,NA,CASSLEGPEQFF,TGTGCCAGCAGCTTAGAGGGGCCTGAGCAGTTCTTC
TRBJ2-1,TRBV27,NA,NA,CVSSLASANEQFF,TGTGTCAGCAGTTTGGCGTCGGCCAATGAGCAGTTCTTC
TRBJ2-1,TRBV4-3,NA,TRBD1,CASSQDIGTGAYNEQFF,TGCGCCAGCAGCCAAGACATCGGGACAGGGGCCTACAATGAGCAGTTCTTC
TRBJ2-3,TRBV13,NA,TRBD2,CASSLGRLAGIDTQYF,TGTGCCAGCAGCTTAGGGCGACTAGCTGGGATAGATACGCAGTATTTT
TRBJ2-5,TRBV7-2,NA,NA,CASTTTLTGSLAQYF,TGTGCCAGCACCACGACCCTGACCGGGTCTCTGGCCCAGTACTTC
TRBJ1-1,TRBV19,NA,TRBD1,CASDQGGVEAFF,TGTGCCAGTGATCAGGGGGGCGTCGAAGCTTTCTTT
TRBJ1-1,TRBV10-3,NA,NA,CAISQAGWERTEAFF,TGTGCCATCAGTCAGGCCGGGTGGGAGCGCACTGAAGCTTTCTTT
TRBJ2-1,TRBV27,NA,NA,CASSLPNNEQFF,TGTGCCAGCAGTTTACCAAACAATGAGCAGTTCTTC
TRBJ1-2,TRBV7-2,once,NA,CASSLAGVTF,TGTGCCAGCAGCTTAGCAGGGGTAACCTTC
TRBJ2-7,TRBV29-1,NA,TRBD1,CSVETGRGLREQYF,TGCAGCGTCGAAACCGGCAGGGGGCTCCGCGAGCAGTACTTC
TRBJ1-5,TRBV6-6,NA,NA,CASSPPGNQPQHF,TGTGCCAGCAGCCCCCCTGGGAATCAGCCCCAGCATTTT
TRBJ2-7,TRBV5-1,once,NA,CASSSDYEQYF,TGCGCCAGCAGCTCAGACTACGAGCAGTACTTC
TRBJ2-7,TRBV6-5,NA,TRBD2,CASSSLAGGYEQYF,TGTGCCAGCAGTTCCCTCGCGGGAGGCTACGAGCAGTACTTC